This T cell receptor beta chain derives from a study of blood T cells in healthy people across ages. Study-level points and caveats: Greater diversity and more naive CD4+ cells were seen in long-lived donors than in aged donors. Those diversity estimates obtained from one million T cells were thought to be underestimates.

A J-beta primer mix and a sample-barcoded 5' primer were used in a second PCR of roughly 6 to 11 cycles. From each sample, at least 2.5 million paired-end reads containing CDR3 were obtained. TCRdb reprocessed the 5' RACE reads with MiXCR, giving one entry per CDR3 protein. The sample has over 600,000 distinct CDR3 sequences; around 21% are singletons. As concerns this clonotype: Its antigen remains unknown.

Trimming at V came to 4 bases and at J to 1 base, leaving 5 bases not matched to a gene. Germline V gene lookup returns CDR1 MNHEY and CDR2 SVGAGI. CDR3 length: 16 residues. Donors ranged from about 6 to 90 years old and were healthy Caucasians in Russia. J is TRBJ2-2 and V is TRBV6-5, with 8 bases identical to TRBD1. This receptor was taken from a man in his 70s in good health. The specimen sequenced was blood. CDR3 nucleotides: TGTGCCAGCAGTTCACGGACAGGGTGGAACACCGGGGAGCTGTTTTTT. This translates into CASSSRTGWNTGELFF.